Sequencing of this TCR beta chain was carried out in a study of blood T cell repertoires in COVID-19 (dated by TCRdb to 2018 to 2020). For context, the study as a whole: Collaborator samples came from the United States, Italy and Spain and covered acute and convalescent phases of COVID-19. The material from the prospective study consisted of cDNA or gDNA derived from T cells, B-cell-depleted T cells, or PBMCs. Subjects who had been exposed to COVID-19, were actively infected with it, or had recovered from it provided the deeply sampled blood TCRbeta repertoires that made up the dataset. The repertoires were released in a freely available public database meant as a resource for research on the immune response to SARS-CoV-2. Samples were obtained from the ongoing ImmuneRACE study (first 160 participants) and from 1,000 to 1,500 subjects provided by 6 global collaborators. A de-identified subject ID, COVID-19 status, age in years and sex were almost always included in the sample metadata. Where HLA class I and class II types were available, the types were taken from metadata supplied by the sample provider, not from assay-based typing. The study at large found these results: The quantity of clinical and demographic metadata differed by source and by participant and was supplied without curation.

To note about this clone: It lacks a known antigen. One base away there is no much larger clone; base qualities are not given.

Deletion took 6 bases off V and 6 bases off J, with a span of 10 bases between the germline ends. From the cysteine up to the phenylalanine, the CDR3 has a length of 12 residues. CDR3 DNA is the only sequence kept; it has 36 bases, read in frame from the first base. The immunoSEQ Assay, a bias-controlled multiplex PCR, was used to amplify TCRbeta CDR3 regions from genomic DNA. As for how the authors treated the data: Within the assay, amplification of reference gene primers was used to estimate how many nucleated cells each sample contained. To quantify the absolute abundance of each unique TCRbeta CDR3 rearrangement, sequence reads were collapsed and filtered. For each sample, productive Simpson clonality was calculated as the square root of Simpson's diversity index over productive rearrangements. TCRdb provides this immuneACCESS table in a form limited to in-frame rearrangements. Some clones are lacking; in checked studies, under half of them reflect an unresolved V gene, and why the rest are absent is not known. The V and J calls and clone size are taken from that table; D and trimming were inferred from the DNA. For this sample there are roughly 250,000 clones; approximately 84% appear just once. The leading ten clones occupy 1.9% of the sample.

The collaborating institutions used their own protocols to collect whole blood in K2EDTA tubes. Collaborator samples were shipped for TCRbeta analysis as frozen whole blood, isolated PBMCs, or DNA extracted from either sample type. Sequencing was performed on peripheral blood. Recombination joined TRBV12-3 or TRBV12-4 with TRBJ2-3; perhaps TRBD1 is the D gene, with 6 bases matching. This clonotype was sampled from a woman at least 80 years old with acute or convalescent COVID-19. The sequenced DNA: TGTGCCAGCAGCCCACAGGGTGATACGCAGTATTTT. This is translated as CASSPQGDTQYF.